This T cell receptor (beta chain) was profiled in a study of metastatic and nonmetastatic thyroid tumors. Study background: For malignant and benign thyroid patients, tumor or nodule tissue and blood were the sources whose repertoires were compared.

Germline loops: CDR1 MDHEN, CDR2 SYDVKM. There are 18 residues in the CDR3. Trimming removed 3 bases from V and 4 bases from J; junction bases left unmatched: 15. This clone was observed a few times. The antigen is undetermined. With MiXCR, TCRdb called clones anew from the PCR reads. The sample records 43,000 or so clones, about 4% being singletons. Every patient was untreated before thyroid surgery. General observations from the study: It was reportedly found that TCR beta diversity was significantly higher in malignant thyroid tumors than in benign nodules, a difference seen in both blood and tumor samples.

Material for sequencing was blood. This TCR came from a female donor with papillary thyroid cancer or a benign thyroid nodule (not recorded which). Some clones in this sample may be carry-over from other donors' samples. V is TRBV28 and J is TRBJ2-1; 7 bases are shared with TRBD1. Here the CDR3 reads CASSFYDSGTVTYNEQFF. Here the CDR3 DNA reads TGTGCCAGCAGTTTTTACGACTCCGGGACAGTTACGTACAATGAGCAGTTCTTC.